This entry lists 4 T cell receptor beta chains sequenced from one sample in a study of identical twins. MiXCR was run by TCRdb on the 5' RACE reads, yielding one entry per CDR3 protein. Here the sample spans approximately 630,000 distinct CDR3 sequences, 7.1% being singletons. The same specimen was also included in a second study, on yellow fever vaccine responses in identical twins.

The sample taken for sequencing was PBMCs. The receptors come from a woman younger than 30 in good health.

The chain combines TRBV3-1 with TRBJ2-7, with TRBD2 matching over 12 bases. With V trimmed by 4 bases and J by 3 bases, 22 bases remained unmatched. Germline CDR1 LGHDT, CDR2 YNNKEL (reference sequence). This CDR3 is 21 amino acids long. The CDR3 DNA sequence: TGTGCCAGCAGCCGAGGGGCAGGCAGGGGAAGACTAGCGGGAGCACACTACGAGCAGTACTTC. Translating gives CASSRGAGRGRLAGAHYEQYF.

This rearrangement joins TRBV20-1 to TRBJ2-7, with D perhaps matching TRBD2 (6 bases). The length of the CDR3 is 13 residues. The ends were cut back, 3 bases at V and 0 bases at J, with 9 bases in the middle. Germline values: CDR1 DFQATT, CDR2 SNEGSKA (reference sequence). CDR3 DNA: TGCAGTGCTAGGCCGACTAGCTCCTACGAGCAGTACTTC. Protein: CSARPTSSYEQYF.

This clonotype was seen more than once but under ten times. The genes are TRBV12-3 or TRBV12-4 and TRBJ1-2; possibly TRBD1 for D (6 bases). Deletions cut 5 bases from V and 7 bases from J, with 14 bases between. The CDR3 spans 13 residues. The CDR3 DNA is TGTGCCAGCAGTAAACAGGGACCTGGTGGCTACACCTTC. It yields the protein CASSKQGPGGYTF.

This clonotype has at least ten counts. The chain has TRBV20-1 and TRBJ2-1; no reliable D call. The CDR3 runs to 13 residues. Deletions cut 2 bases from V and 0 bases from J, with 5 bases between. The germline gives CDR1 DFQATT, CDR2 SNEGSKA (reference sequence). The CDR3 sequence is CSARLFSYNEQFF. As DNA, the CDR3 is TGCAGTGCTAGACTCTTCTCCTACAATGAGCAGTTCTTC.